These 27 T cell receptor beta chains share one sample of origin, sequenced in a study of blood T cell repertoires in COVID-19. Data came from immunoSEQ multiplex PCR; TCRdb stores just in-frame clones and leaves some out. This table holds approximately 160,000 clones, about 88% found once. Material for sequencing was peripheral blood. The receptors here all came from a man aged 55 to 69 with COVID-19, enrolled during active disease.

The V gene is TRBV6-5, the J gene TRBJ1-4, with TRBD1 matching over 9 bases. The CDR3 spans 15 residues. CDR1 and CDR2 from the germline V gene are MNHEY and SVGAGI. V dropped 7 bases and J dropped 3; count of bases not matched to a gene: 6. Here the CDR3 DNA reads TGTGCCAGCAACTTAGGACAGGGGCCTAATGAAAAACTGTTTTTT. Its translation: CASNLGQGPNEKLFF.

This clone was seen once. This CDR3 reads CASSDRIYNEQFF. CDR3 bases: TGTGCCAGCTCGGACAGAATTTACAATGAGCAGTTCTTC. The chain employs TRBV9 and TRBJ2-1; the D gene is possibly TRBD1 (6 bases). CDR3 size: 13 residues. The germline CDR1 and CDR2 sequences are SGDLS and YYNGEE. V lost 7 bases and J lost 4, with 12 bases in between.

This clone appeared once. The sample holds other DNA sequences that translate to the same CDR3. This chain links TRBV11-1 with TRBJ2-7; no reliable D call. CDR3 length: 13 amino acids. V was cut by 1 base and J by 4 bases, with 8 bases left in between. Germline assignment: CDR1 SGHAT and CDR2 FQDESV (reference sequence). The CDR3 loop is CASSLGGSYEQYF. The CDR3 nucleotides are TGTGCCAGCAGCTTAGGAGGATCTTACGAGCAGTACTTC.

V is TRBV12-3 or TRBV12-4 and J is TRBJ1-2, with D perhaps matching TRBD1 (5 bases). The CDR3 runs 11 residues. Trimming pared 2 bases from V and 8 bases from J, leaving 6 bases between. For the CDR3, the DNA is TGTGCCAGCAGTTTAAACAGGGGCTACACCTTC. As protein: CASSLNRGYTF.

V gene TRBV7-3 combines with J gene TRBJ2-2; no clear D. The germline V and J ends were trimmed by 5 bases and 7 bases, with 8 bases remaining between them. The germline CDR1 and CDR2 sequences are SGHTA and FQGTGA. This CDR3 is 12 amino acids long. The CDR3 region has the DNA TGTGCCAGCAGCCCTAATGGCGGGGAGCTGTTTTTT. Translation gives CASSPNGGELFF.

The gene calls are TRBV19 and TRBJ2-3, with D perhaps matching TRBD1 (6 bases). This CDR3 region has 17 residues. Germline CDR1 and CDR2: LNHDA and SQIVND (reference sequence). The V gene lost 3 bases and the J gene lost 2 bases, with 18 bases spanning the gap. The CDR3 DNA reads TGTGCCAGTAGTATGGGGTCCGACAGGCGATCCACAGATACGCAGTATTTT. It yields the protein CASSMGSDRRSTDTQYF.

This clone was observed a few times. The chain joins TRBV9 to TRBJ1-3, with D uncertain. The CDR3 spans 15 residues. V shed 2 bases and J shed 0 bases, with 9 bases lying between them. Germline CDR1 reads SGDLS; CDR2 reads YYNGEE. The CDR3 protein is CASSVGRGSGNTIYF. The CDR3 DNA reads TGTGCCAGCAGCGTTGGACGGGGCTCTGGAAACACCATATATTTT. Full variable domain (remainder filled in from reference TRBV9 and TRBJ1-3): DSGVTQTPKHLITATGQRVTLRCSPRSGDLSVYWYQQSLDQGLQFLIQYYNGEERAKGNILERFSAQQFPDLHSELNLSSLELGDSALYFCASSVGRGSGNTIYFGEGSWLTVV.

The chain links TRBV14 to TRBJ2-1, with 11 positions matching TRBD2. The CDR3 loop spans 18 amino acids. The trim removed 3 bases at V and 7 bases at J, leaving 14 bases unmatched. From germline, CDR1 is SGHDN and CDR2 FVKESK. The CDR3 spells CASSQARFGTSGKNEQFF. The CDR3 DNA sequence: TGTGCCAGCAGCCAGGCTCGTTTCGGGACTAGCGGAAAGAATGAGCAGTTCTTC.

V is TRBV10-3 and J is TRBJ1-5, with D tentatively TRBD1 (6 bases). Germline CDR1 is ENHRY and CDR2 is SYGVKD. The CDR3 is made up of 14 amino acids. The V end was cut by 10 bases, the J end by 1 base, with 14 bases between. The CDR3 protein is CATSQGWSNQPQHF. The CDR3 DNA reads TGTGCCACCTCACAGGGATGGAGCAATCAGCCCCAGCATTTT.

This chain links TRBV25-1 with TRBJ2-1; TRBD2 aligns across 7 bases. Germline-derived CDR1 and CDR2 are MGHDK and SYGVNS. V lost 3 bases to trimming and J lost 10 bases; unmatched junction nucleotides: 12. The CDR3 totals 15 residues. The DNA of the CDR3 is TGTGCCAGCAGTGACGGTGGGAGGGCGGTGGAGGAGCAGTTCTTC. It encodes CASSDGGRAVEEQFF.

This clone was seen once. This chain uses TRBV28 with TRBJ2-3; D is perhaps TRBD1 (5 bases). The germline V and J ends were trimmed by 7 bases and 1 base, with 12 bases remaining between them. The CDR3 loop spans 14 amino acids. Per germline, CDR1 MDHEN and CDR2 SYDVKM. The DNA of the CDR3 is TGTGCCAGCAACCCGCAGGGTGGCACAGATACGCAGTATTTT. Translating gives CASNPQGGTDTQYF.

The rearrangement uses TRBV19 and TRBJ1-1, with TRBD1 identical over 9 bases. The ends lost 5 bases at V and 4 bases at J; junction bases unmatched: 5. Germline-derived CDR1 and CDR2 are LNHDA and SQIVND (reference sequence). The CDR3 spans 14 residues. The CDR3 reads CASSAQQGATEAFF. CDR3 DNA: TGTGCCAGTAGTGCCCAACAGGGGGCCACTGAAGCTTTCTTT.

The chain links TRBV13 to TRBJ2-5; 8 bases align to TRBD1. Looked up from germline, CDR1 is PRHDT and CDR2 is FYEKMQ (reference sequence). V lost 5 bases and J lost 1; bases outside the gene matches: 15. This CDR3 region has 18 residues. In DNA form, the CDR3 reads TGTGCCAGCAGCCACGTCCCGGGACAGGTTGAAGCCCAAGAGACCCAGTACTTC. Amino acids: CASSHVPGQVEAQETQYF.

The rearrangement joins TRBV4-3 to TRBJ1-2; D unresolved. Trimming cost V 0 bases and J 8 bases, with 13 bases left between them. Germline V CDR1 and CDR2: LGHNA, YSLEER. The CDR3 consists of 14 residues. CDR3 loop: CASSQDSGQRGYTF. In DNA, the CDR3 is TGCGCCAGCAGCCAAGATTCAGGCCAACGAGGCTACACCTTC.

The sample holds a few counts of this clone. This chain links TRBV5-1 with TRBJ2-7; perhaps TRBD1 as D (5 bases). Trimming left V 4 bases short and J 3 bases short, with 14 bases between. Germline values: CDR1 SGHRS, CDR2 YFSETQ. The CDR3 is 14 amino acids. The CDR3 loop reads CASSPGQGLYEQYF. CDR3 nucleotide sequence: TGCGCCAGCAGCCCCGGACAAGGGCTCTACGAGCAGTACTTC.

V and J are TRBV2 and TRBJ1-1; D is uncertain. V shed 9 bases and J shed 5 bases, with 16 bases lying between them. Germline V CDR1 and CDR2: SNHLY, FYNNEI. The CDR3 extends over 13 amino acids. The DNA of the CDR3 is TGTGCCAGAGGAGGGCAGGTAGGGACTGAAGCTTTCTTT. Amino acid sequence: CARGGQVGTEAFF.

The genes are TRBV3-1 (or the pseudogene TRBV3-2) and TRBJ2-2; no reliable D call. Germline loops: CDR1 LGHDT, CDR2 YNNKEL (reference sequence). The CDR3 has 16 residues. The V end was cut by 5 bases, the J end by 0 bases, with 13 bases between. CDR3 sequence reads: CASSSQGSANTGELFF. CDR3 nucleotide sequence: TGTGCCAGCAGCTCTCAAGGCAGCGCGAACACCGGGGAGCTGTTTTTT.

V gene TRBV15 combines with J gene TRBJ1-1; unclear D gene. V was pared by 5 bases and J by 10 bases, with 11 bases between. The CDR3 totals 11 residues. Germline-derived CDR1 and CDR2 are LNHNV and YYDKDF (reference sequence). CDR3 DNA: TGTGCCACCAGCCTTGGACTAAGAGCTTTCTTT. This codes for CATSLGLRAFF. Filled out from reference TRBV15 and TRBJ1-1, the complete variable domain reads DAMVIQNPRYQVTQFGKPVTLSCSQTLNHNVMYWYQQKSSQAPKLLFHYYDKDFNNEADTPDNFQSRRPNTSFCFLDIRSPGLGDTAMYLCATSLGLRAFFGQGTRLTVV.

The chain joins TRBV20-1 to TRBJ1-1, with D maybe TRBD1 (5 bases). Germline V gene lookup returns CDR1 DFQATT and CDR2 SNEGSKA (reference sequence). Trimming took 3 bases from V and 9 from J, leaving 8 bases between them. The CDR3 consists of 10 residues. The CDR3 sequence is CSASGGKAFF. The CDR3, as DNA: TGCAGTGCTAGCGGGGGGAAAGCTTTCTTT.

This clone has just one count. V gene TRBV19 combines with J gene TRBJ1-1, with TRBD1 identical over 7 bases. The V and J ends lost 6 bases and 1 base, in that order; junction bases with no gene match: 8. The V gene's germline CDR1 is LNHDA and CDR2 SQIVND (reference sequence). The CDR3 spans 15 residues. The CDR3 DNA sequence: TGTGCCAGTAGGAGACCCCAGGGGGGGAACACTGAAGCTTTCTTT. Its protein product is CASRRPQGGNTEAFF. The complete variable domain, with remaining parts taken from reference TRBV19 and TRBJ1-1, reads DGGITQSPKYLFRKEGQNVTLSCEQNLNHDAMYWYRQDPGQGLRLIYYSQIVNDFQKGDIAEGYSVSREKKESFPLTVTSAQKNPTAFYLCASRRPQGGNTEAFFGQGTRLTVV.

A few counts support this clone. The chain recombines TRBV4-3 with TRBJ2-3; 11 positions agree with TRBD2. Per germline, CDR1 LGHNA and CDR2 YSLEER. J was trimmed by 2 bases and V by 4 bases; bases with no gene match: 8. This CDR3 is built from 17 residues. The CDR3 spells CASSLGLAAWTTDTQYF. The CDR3 DNA is TGCGCCAGCAGCCTGGGACTAGCGGCATGGACCACAGATACGCAGTATTTT.

The V and J genes are TRBV7-2 and TRBJ2-2, with TRBD2 identical over 7 bases. The CDR3 extends over 15 amino acids. Germline-derived CDR1 and CDR2 are SGHTA and FQGNSA. The junction had 3 bases not matched to a gene; V was cut back by 5 bases and J by 0 bases. CDR3 sequence: CASSRGVPNTGELFF. The CDR3, as DNA: TGTGCCAGCAGCCGGGGGGTGCCGAACACCGGGGAGCTGTTTTTT.

The chain combines TRBV29-1 with TRBJ1-2; 7 bases line up with TRBD1. The germline CDR1 and CDR2 sequences are SQVTM and ANQGSEA. This CDR3 spans 13 amino acids. J lost 0 bases, V lost 6 bases, and 4 bases had no gene match. CDR3 protein: CSVAGTANYGYTF. The CDR3 region has the DNA TGCAGCGTAGCCGGGACAGCTAACTATGGCTACACCTTC.

J is TRBJ2-1 and V is TRBV3-1 (or the pseudogene TRBV3-2); D may be TRBD2 (6 bases). Germline CDR1 is LGHDT and CDR2 is YNNKEL (reference sequence). The CDR3 contains 14 residues. The V end lost 4 bases, the J end lost 4 bases, and 11 bases lay between the germline ends. CDR3 DNA: TGTGCCAGCAGCCCGCAGGGACTTTACAATGAGCAGTTCTTC. Translated, it gives CASSPQGLYNEQFF.

This chain links TRBV5-1 with TRBJ2-3; tentative D call: TRBD1 (5 bases). CDR3 length: 15 amino acids. V lost 1 base and J lost 3, with 12 bases in between. Germline assignment: CDR1 SGHRS and CDR2 YFSETQ. CDR3 sequence: CASSLMGKGTDTQYF. The CDR3 DNA follows: TGCGCCAGCAGCTTGATGGGTAAGGGGACAGATACGCAGTATTTT.

The rearrangement joins TRBV30 to TRBJ1-1, with 7 bases matching TRBD1. After removal of 1 base from V and 5 bases from J, the junction contained 7 bases not matched to a gene. CDR1 and CDR2 (germline): GTSNPN, SVGIG (reference sequence). The CDR3 contains 14 residues. The CDR3 sequence is CAWSGQGSRTEAFF. As DNA, the CDR3 is TGTGCCTGGAGTGGACAGGGAAGTCGGACTGAAGCTTTCTTT.

The chain uses TRBV19 and TRBJ1-4; TRBD1 matches 8 bases. J gave up 3 bases and V 8 bases, and 2 bases lay outside the gene matches. The CDR3 has 13 residues. Germline CDR1 is LNHDA and CDR2 is SQIVND (reference sequence). The CDR3 nucleotides are TGTGCCAGTCAGGGGGCGCCTAATGAAAAACTGTTTTTT. Its protein product is CASQGAPNEKLFF.